Listed below are T cell receptor beta chains from one sample, sequenced in a study of regulatory T cells in long-lasting Graves disease. TCRdb reprocessed the multiplex PCR reads with MiXCR, giving one entry per CDR3 protein. This table has some 400,000 distinct CDR3 sequences, more than 12% appearing once. This sample also appeared in a second study, on T cells in Graves' hyperthyroidism and ophthalmopathy.

The sequences come from peripheral blood mononuclear cells (PBMCs), collected at new diagnosis, from a patient treated with antithyroid drugs. All receptors come from a woman in her twenties or thirties with Graves disease. The CDR3 runs from the conserved cysteine through the conserved F or W. The order of the fields is V gene, J gene, D gene, clone size, CDR3 DNA, CDR3 protein. The D gene is left open where the match is weak. The size of a clone is reported for some rows only, either as once, few or many, or as a class for expanded clones.

V: TRBV9; J: TRBJ2-7; D: TRBD1; size: few; DNA: TGTGCCAGCAGCGTGAGTGGGACAGGGGCTTACTACGAGCAGTACTTC; CDR3: CASSVSGTGAYYEQYF
V: TRBV11-2; J: TRBJ2-7; D: TRBD2; size: many; DNA: TGTGCCAGCAGCTTAGAAGGGACTAGCGGGACCGAGCAGTACTTC; CDR3: CASSLEGTSGTEQYF
V: TRBV12-3/TRBV12-4; J: TRBJ2-2; D: .; size: many; DNA: TGTGCCAGCAGTTTGGGCCCTACCGGGGAGCTGTTTTTT; CDR3: CASSLGPTGELFF
V: TRBV5-1; J: TRBJ2-7; D: TRBD1; size: .; DNA: TGCGCCAGCAGCCCCGGGACAGCAAACTCCTACGAGCAGTACTTC; CDR3: CASSPGTANSYEQYF
V: TRBV9; J: TRBJ2-4; D: .; size: many; DNA: TGTGCCAGCAGCGTAGGCGGAGGGGGCAAAAACATTCAGTACTTC; CDR3: CASSVGGGGKNIQYF
V: TRBV30; J: TRBJ1-6; D: TRBD1; size: many; DNA: TGTGCCTGGAGTGAGGGACAGAAAAATTCACCCCTCCACTTT; CDR3: CAWSEGQKNSPLHF
V: TRBV12-3/TRBV12-4; J: TRBJ2-1; D: .; size: few; DNA: TGTGCCAGCAGTCCCTATCCTCGGGGCCTCAATGAGCAGTTCTTC; CDR3: CASSPYPRGLNEQFF
V: TRBV6-1; J: TRBJ1-4; D: TRBD1; size: .; DNA: TGTGCCAGCAGCCACAGGGGTTCAACTAATGAAAAACTGTTTTTT; CDR3: CASSHRGSTNEKLFF
V: TRBV6-1; J: TRBJ2-5; D: .; size: .; DNA: TGTGCCAGCAGTACTCCGGGTATCCGGACCCAGTACTTC; CDR3: CASSTPGIRTQYF
V: TRBV29-1; J: TRBJ2-7; D: TRBD1; size: many; DNA: TGCAGCGTTGAAGGGACAGGCTTGTTCTACGAGCAGTACTTC; CDR3: CSVEGTGLFYEQYF
V: TRBV6-5; J: TRBJ2-3; D: TRBD1; size: many; DNA: TGTGCCAGCAGTTACGCCGGGACAGGGGAAAAGCCCTACACAGATACGCAGTATTTT; CDR3: CASSYAGTGEKPYTDTQYF
V: TRBV2; J: TRBJ1-2; D: .; size: many; DNA: TGTGCCAGCAGGCAGAGTGCGGGCTATGGCTACACCTTC; CDR3: CASRQSAGYGYTF
V: TRBV6-5; J: TRBJ2-1; D: .; size: few; DNA: TGTGCCAGCAGTTACTTTGCGGGACCGGAGAGTGAGCAGTTCTTC; CDR3: CASSYFAGPESEQFF
V: TRBV2; J: TRBJ2-5; D: TRBD1; size: .; DNA: TGTGCCAGCGGCCCGGGACAGGGGGTTCAGACCCAGTACTTC; CDR3: CASGPGQGVQTQYF
V: TRBV9; J: TRBJ2-5; D: .; size: many; DNA: TGTGCCAGCAGCCTCGAATCCGCTCTTGGGACCCAGTACTTC; CDR3: CASSLESALGTQYF
V: TRBV2; J: TRBJ1-5; D: .; size: few; DNA: TGTGCCAGCAGTGGACCGTATAGCAATCAGCCCCAGCATTTT; CDR3: CASSGPYSNQPQHF
V: TRBV7-2; J: TRBJ2-1; D: .; size: many; DNA: TGTGCCAGCAGCCCACGGTCCCTAGCAGACAATGAGCAGTTCTTC; CDR3: CASSPRSLADNEQFF
V: TRBV5-1; J: TRBJ2-5; D: TRBD1; size: many; DNA: TGCGCCAGCAGCTTCCTGACGTTCGGGACAGCCCAAGAGACCCAGTACTTC; CDR3: CASSFLTFGTAQETQYF
V: TRBV19; J: TRBJ1-1; D: TRBD1; size: few; DNA: TGTGCCAGTAGCCTAAAGACAGGGCAGACTGAAGCTTTCTTT; CDR3: CASSLKTGQTEAFF
V: TRBV7-9; J: TRBJ2-1; D: .; size: many; DNA: TGTGCCAGCAGCTTAGTTGGAGGGGGGCCTTACAATGAGCAGTTCTTC; CDR3: CASSLVGGGPYNEQFF
V: TRBV18; J: TRBJ2-7; D: TRBD1; size: many; DNA: TGTGCCAGCTCACCACCGACAGGGAAACGCTACGAGCAGTACTTC; CDR3: CASSPPTGKRYEQYF
V: TRBV2; J: TRBJ1-2; D: .; size: many; DNA: TGTGCCAGCAGTGAAGGATGGGGTTACAGCTTTAACTCTAACTATGGCTACACCTTC; CDR3: CASSEGWGYSFNSNYGYTF
V: TRBV28; J: TRBJ2-7; D: .; size: .; DNA: TGTGCCAGCACCTCCTTCTACGAGCAGTACTTC; CDR3: CASTSFYEQYF
V: TRBV7-2; J: TRBJ1-1; D: .; size: many; DNA: TGTGCCAGCATCAAACGGCGGATTTTGAACACTGAAGCTTTCTTT; CDR3: CASIKRRILNTEAFF